This T cell receptor (beta chain) was found in a study of cytomegalovirus exposure and HLA in healthy donors. Study outcomes and limitations: Sequencing likely produced, as an artifact, a cluster of highly shared sequence variants. Using a false discovery rate of 0.05, a later analysis showed that 16,951 TCR beta sequences were associated with HLA alleles. Trimming of TCR beta V- and J-genes showed a link, identified in a later analysis, to a missense DCLRE1C variant.

PCR involved 60 Vbeta and 13 Jbeta primers. Sequenced by immunoSEQ multiplex PCR; TCRdb stores in-frame clones only, minus some. The sample carries under 150,000 clones, under 10% recorded once. This clone was seen a handful of times. Its target is unknown. The donors were healthy bone marrow donors. This TCR derives from a woman between 35 and 50 years old in good health and CMV-seropositive. The specimen was PBMCs.

CDR3 residues: CASSSIQANFYGYTF. As DNA, the CDR3 is TGTGCCAGCAGTTCTATTCAAGCCAATTTCTATGGCTACACCTTC. This chain links TRBV6-5 with TRBJ1-2; D gene unclear. The CDR3 is 15 residues long. Deletions cut 4 bases from V and 4 bases from J, with 16 bases between. Per germline, CDR1 MNHEY and CDR2 SVGAGI.